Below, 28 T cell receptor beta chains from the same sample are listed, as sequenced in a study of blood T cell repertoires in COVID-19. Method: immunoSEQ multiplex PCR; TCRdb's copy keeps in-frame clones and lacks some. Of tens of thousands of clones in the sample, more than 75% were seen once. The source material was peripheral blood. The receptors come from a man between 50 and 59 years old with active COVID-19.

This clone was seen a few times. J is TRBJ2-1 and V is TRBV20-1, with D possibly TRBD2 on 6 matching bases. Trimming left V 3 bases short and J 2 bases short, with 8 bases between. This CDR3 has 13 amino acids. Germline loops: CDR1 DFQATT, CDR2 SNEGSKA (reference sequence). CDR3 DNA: TGCAGTGCTAGTCTAGCGACCTACAATGAGCAGTTCTTC. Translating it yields CSASLATYNEQFF.

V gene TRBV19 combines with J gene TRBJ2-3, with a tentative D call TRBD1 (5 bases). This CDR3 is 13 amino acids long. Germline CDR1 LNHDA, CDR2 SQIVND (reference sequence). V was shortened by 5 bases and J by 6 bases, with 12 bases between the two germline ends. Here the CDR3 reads CASSGQGGDTQYF. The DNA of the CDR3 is TGTGCCAGTAGTGGGCAGGGTGGGGATACGCAGTATTTT.

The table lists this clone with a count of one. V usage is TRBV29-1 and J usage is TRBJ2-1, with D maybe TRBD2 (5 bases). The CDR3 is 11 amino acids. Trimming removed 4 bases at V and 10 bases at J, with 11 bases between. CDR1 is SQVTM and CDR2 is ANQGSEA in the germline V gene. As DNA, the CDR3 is TGCAGCGTTGCGTCCCAGCGGGAGCAGTTCTTC. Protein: CSVASQREQFF.

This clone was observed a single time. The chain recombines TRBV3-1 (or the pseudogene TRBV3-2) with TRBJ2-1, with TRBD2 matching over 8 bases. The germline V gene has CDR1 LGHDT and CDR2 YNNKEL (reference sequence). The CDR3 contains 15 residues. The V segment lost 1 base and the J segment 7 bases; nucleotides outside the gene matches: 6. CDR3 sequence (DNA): TGTGCCAGCAGCCAAGGTAGCGGGAAGTCAAATGAGCAGTTCTTC. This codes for CASSQGSGKSNEQFF.

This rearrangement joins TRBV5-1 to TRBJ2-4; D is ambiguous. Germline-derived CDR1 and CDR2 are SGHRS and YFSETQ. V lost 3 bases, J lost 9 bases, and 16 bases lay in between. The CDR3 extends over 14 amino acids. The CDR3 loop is CASSSPDGSGIQYF. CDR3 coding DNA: TGCGCCAGCAGCTCCCCCGACGGATCGGGCATTCAGTACTTC. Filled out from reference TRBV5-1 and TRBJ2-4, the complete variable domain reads KAGVTQTPRYLIKTRGQQVTLSCSPISGHRSVSWYQQTPGQGLQFLFEYFSETQRNKGNFPGRFSGRQFSNSRSEMNVSTLELGDSALYLCASSSPDGSGIQYFGAGTRLSVL.

CDR3 in amino acids: CASSLGLAGGRTDTQYF. Written as DNA, the CDR3 is TGTGCCAGCAGCCTGGGACTAGCGGGAGGCCGCACAGATACGCAGTATTTT. The chain employs TRBV7-2 and TRBJ2-3; TRBD2 aligns across 15 bases. The CDR3 consists of 17 residues. J lost 1 base, V lost 5 bases, and 4 bases had no gene match. Germline CDR1 is SGHTA and CDR2 is FQGNSA.

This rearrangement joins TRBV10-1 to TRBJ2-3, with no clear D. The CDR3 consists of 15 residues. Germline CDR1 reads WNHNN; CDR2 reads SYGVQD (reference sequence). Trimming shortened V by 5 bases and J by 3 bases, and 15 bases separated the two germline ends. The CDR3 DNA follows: TGCGCCAGCAGTTCCAACATCCTTCTGACAGATACGCAGTATTTT. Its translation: CASSSNILLTDTQYF.

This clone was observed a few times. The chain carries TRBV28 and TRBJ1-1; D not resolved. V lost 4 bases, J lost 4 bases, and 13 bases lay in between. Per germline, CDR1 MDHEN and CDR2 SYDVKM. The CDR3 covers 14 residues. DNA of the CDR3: TGTGCCAGCAGTTCCCAGCGGGGAGGCACTGAAGCTTTCTTT. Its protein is CASSSQRGGTEAFF.

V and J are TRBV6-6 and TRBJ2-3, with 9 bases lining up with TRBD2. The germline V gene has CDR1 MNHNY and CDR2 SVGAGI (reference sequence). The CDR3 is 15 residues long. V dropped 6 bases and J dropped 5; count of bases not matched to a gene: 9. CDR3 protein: CASRQLAGLRDTQYF. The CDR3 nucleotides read TGTGCCAGCAGGCAACTAGCGGGTCTACGAGATACGCAGTATTTT.

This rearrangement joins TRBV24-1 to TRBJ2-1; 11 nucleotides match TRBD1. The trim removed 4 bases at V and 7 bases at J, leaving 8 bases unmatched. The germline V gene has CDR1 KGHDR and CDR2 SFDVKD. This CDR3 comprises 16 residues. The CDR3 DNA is TGTGCCACCAGTGACCAGGGACAGGGGGAGGGAAATGAGCAGTTCTTC. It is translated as CATSDQGQGEGNEQFF.

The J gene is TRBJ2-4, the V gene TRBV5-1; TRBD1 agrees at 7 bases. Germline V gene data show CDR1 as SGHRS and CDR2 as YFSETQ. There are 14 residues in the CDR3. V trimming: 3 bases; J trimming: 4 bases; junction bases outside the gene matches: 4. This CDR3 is CASSSGTDKNIQYF. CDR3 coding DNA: TGCGCCAGCAGCTCCGGGACAGATAAAAACATTCAGTACTTC.

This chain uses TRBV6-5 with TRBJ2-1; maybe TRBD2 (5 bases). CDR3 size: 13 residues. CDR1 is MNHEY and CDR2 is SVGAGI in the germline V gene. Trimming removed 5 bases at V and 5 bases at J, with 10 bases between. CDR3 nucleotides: TGTGCCAGCAGTAGAGCGGTCCACAATGAGCAGTTCTTC. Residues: CASSRAVHNEQFF.

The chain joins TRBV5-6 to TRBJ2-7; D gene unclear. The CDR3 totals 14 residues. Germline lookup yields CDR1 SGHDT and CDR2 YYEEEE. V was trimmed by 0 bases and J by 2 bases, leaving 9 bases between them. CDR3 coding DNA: TGTGCCAGCAGCTTGGCCCCGACACCCTACGAGCAGTACTTC. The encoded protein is CASSLAPTPYEQYF.

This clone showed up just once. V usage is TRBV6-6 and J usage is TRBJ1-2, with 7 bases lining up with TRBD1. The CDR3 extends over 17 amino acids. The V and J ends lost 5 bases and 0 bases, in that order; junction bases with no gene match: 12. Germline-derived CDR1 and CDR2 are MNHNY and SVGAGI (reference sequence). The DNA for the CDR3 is TGTGCCAGCAGTCGGGGGACAGATCATTTAGCTAACTATGGCTACACCTTC. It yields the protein CASSRGTDHLANYGYTF.

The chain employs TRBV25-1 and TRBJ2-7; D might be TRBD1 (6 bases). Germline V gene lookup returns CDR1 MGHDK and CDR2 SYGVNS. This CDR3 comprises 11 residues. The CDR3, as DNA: TGTGTCCGGGGACACCGTCGGGAGCAGTACTTC. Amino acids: CVRGHRREQYF.

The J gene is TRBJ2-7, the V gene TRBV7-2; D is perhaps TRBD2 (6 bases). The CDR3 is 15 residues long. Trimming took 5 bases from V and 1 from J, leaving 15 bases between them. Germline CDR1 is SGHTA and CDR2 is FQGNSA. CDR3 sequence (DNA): TGTGCCAGCAGCCTAACCGGGGGAGGATCCTACGAGCAGTACTTC. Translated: CASSLTGGGSYEQYF.

The CDR3 loop is CASSPRRVGDEQYF. In DNA form, the CDR3 reads TGTGCCAGCAGCCCACGTCGGGTGGGAGACGAGCAGTACTTC. The chain joins TRBV7-2 to TRBJ2-7; tentatively, D is TRBD2 (5 bases). The CDR3 runs 14 residues. V lost 5 bases to trimming and J lost 5 bases, with 16 bases between them. CDR1 is SGHTA and CDR2 is FQGNSA in the germline V gene.

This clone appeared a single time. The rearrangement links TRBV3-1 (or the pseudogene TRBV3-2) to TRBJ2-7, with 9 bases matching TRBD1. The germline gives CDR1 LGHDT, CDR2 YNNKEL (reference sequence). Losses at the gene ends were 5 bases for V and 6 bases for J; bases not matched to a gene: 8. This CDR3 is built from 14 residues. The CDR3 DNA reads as TGTGCCAGCAGCTCCGGGACAGGGACCTCCGAGCAGTACTTC. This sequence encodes CASSSGTGTSEQYF.

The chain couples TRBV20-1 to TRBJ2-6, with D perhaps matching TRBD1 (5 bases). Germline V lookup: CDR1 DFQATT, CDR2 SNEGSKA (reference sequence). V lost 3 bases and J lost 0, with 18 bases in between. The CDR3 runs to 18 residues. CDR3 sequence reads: CSASGAKVPLSGANVLTF. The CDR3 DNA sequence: TGCAGTGCTAGTGGGGCCAAGGTTCCCCTCTCTGGGGCCAACGTCCTGACTTTC.

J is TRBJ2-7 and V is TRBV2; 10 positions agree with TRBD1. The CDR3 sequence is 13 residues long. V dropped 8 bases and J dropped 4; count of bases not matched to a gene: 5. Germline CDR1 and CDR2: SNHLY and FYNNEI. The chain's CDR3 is CASVMDRGYEQYF. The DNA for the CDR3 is TGTGCCAGCGTTATGGACAGGGGGTACGAGCAGTACTTC.

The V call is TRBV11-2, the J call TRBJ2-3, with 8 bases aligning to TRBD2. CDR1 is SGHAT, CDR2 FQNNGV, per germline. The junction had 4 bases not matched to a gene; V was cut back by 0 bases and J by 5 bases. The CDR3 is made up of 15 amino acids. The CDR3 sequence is CASSLDAGGGDTQYF. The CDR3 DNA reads TGTGCCAGCAGCTTAGATGCGGGAGGAGGAGATACGCAGTATTTT.

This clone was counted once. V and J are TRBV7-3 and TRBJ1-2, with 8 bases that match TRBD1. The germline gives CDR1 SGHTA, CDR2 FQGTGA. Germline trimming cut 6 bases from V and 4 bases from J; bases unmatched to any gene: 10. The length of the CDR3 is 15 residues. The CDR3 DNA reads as TGTGCCAGCAGTCCAGGGGGCCGGGATCTCTATGGCTACACCTTC. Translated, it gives CASSPGGRDLYGYTF. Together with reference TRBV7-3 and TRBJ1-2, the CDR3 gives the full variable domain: GAGVSQTPSNKVTEKGKYVELRCDPISGHTALYWYRQSLGQGPEFLIYFQGTGAADDSGLPNDRFFAVRPEGSVSTLKIQRTERGDSAVYLCASSPGGRDLYGYTFGSGTRLTVV.

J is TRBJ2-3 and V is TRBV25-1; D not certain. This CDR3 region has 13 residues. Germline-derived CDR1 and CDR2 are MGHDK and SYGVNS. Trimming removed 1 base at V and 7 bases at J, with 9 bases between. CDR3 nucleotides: TGTGCCAGCAGTGAATCAGGCGTAAATACGCAGTATTTT. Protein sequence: CASSESGVNTQYF. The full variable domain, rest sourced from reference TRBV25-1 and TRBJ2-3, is EADIYQTPRYLVIGTGKKITLECSQTMGHDKMYWYQQDPGMELHLIHYSYGVNSTEKGDLSSESTVSRIRTEHFPLTLESARPSHTSQYLCASSESGVNTQYFGPGTRLTVL.

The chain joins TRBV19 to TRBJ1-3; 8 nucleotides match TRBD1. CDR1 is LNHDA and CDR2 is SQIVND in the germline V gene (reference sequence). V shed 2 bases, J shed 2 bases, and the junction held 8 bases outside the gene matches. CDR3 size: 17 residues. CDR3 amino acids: CASSIPGQAYAGNTIYF. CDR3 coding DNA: TGTGCCAGTAGTATACCGGGACAGGCTTATGCTGGAAACACCATATATTTT.

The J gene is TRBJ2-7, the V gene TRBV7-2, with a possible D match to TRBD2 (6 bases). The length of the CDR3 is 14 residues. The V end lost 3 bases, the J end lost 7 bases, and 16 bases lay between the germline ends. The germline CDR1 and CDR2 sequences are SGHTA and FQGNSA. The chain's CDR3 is CASSFGGVEREQYF. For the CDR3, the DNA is TGTGCCAGCAGCTTTGGAGGGGTCGAAAGGGAGCAGTACTTC.

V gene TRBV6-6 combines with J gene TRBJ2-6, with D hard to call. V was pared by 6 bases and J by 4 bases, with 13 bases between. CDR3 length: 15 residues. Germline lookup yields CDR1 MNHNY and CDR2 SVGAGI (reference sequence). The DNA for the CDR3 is TGTGCCAGCAGCTCGAGATCTCTGGGGGCCAACGTCCTGACTTTC. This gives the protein CASSSRSLGANVLTF.

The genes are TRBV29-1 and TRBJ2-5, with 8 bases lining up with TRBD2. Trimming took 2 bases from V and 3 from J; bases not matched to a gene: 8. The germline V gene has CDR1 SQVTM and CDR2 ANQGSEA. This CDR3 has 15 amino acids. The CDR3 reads CSVESPREGKETQYF. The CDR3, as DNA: TGCAGCGTTGAAAGTCCCCGGGAGGGAAAAGAGACCCAGTACTTC. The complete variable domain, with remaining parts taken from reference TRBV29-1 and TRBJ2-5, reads SAVISQKPSRDICQRGTSLTIQCQVDSQVTMMFWYRQQPGQSLTLIATANQGSEATYESGFVIDKFPISRPNLTFSTLTVSNMSPEDSSIYLCSVESPREGKETQYFGPGTRLLVL.

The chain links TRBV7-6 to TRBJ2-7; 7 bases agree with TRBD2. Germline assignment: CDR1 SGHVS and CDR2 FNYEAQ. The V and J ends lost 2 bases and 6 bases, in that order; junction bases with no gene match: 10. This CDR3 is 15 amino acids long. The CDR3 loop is CASSLWAGVLGEQYF. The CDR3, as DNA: TGTGCCAGCAGCTTATGGGCGGGAGTGCTAGGCGAGCAGTACTTC.